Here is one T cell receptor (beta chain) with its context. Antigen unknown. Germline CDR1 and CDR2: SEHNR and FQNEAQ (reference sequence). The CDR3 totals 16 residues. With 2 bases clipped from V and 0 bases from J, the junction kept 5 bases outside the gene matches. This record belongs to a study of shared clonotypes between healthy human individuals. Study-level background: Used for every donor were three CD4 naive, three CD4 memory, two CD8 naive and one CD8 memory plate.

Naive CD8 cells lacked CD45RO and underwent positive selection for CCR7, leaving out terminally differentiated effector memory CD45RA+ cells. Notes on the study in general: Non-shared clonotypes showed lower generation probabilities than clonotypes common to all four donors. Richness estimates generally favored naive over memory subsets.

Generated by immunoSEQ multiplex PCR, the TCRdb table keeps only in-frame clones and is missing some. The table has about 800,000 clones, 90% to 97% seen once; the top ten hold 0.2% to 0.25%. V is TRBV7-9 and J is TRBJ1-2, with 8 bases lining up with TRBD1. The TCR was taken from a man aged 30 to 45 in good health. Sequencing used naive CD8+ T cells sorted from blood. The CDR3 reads CASSLRLQGANYGYTF. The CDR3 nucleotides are TGTGCCAGCAGCTTACGCCTACAGGGGGCTAACTATGGCTACACCTTC.